These 25 T cell receptor beta chains came from one sample sequenced in a study of shared clonotypes between healthy human individuals. Sequencing used immunoSEQ multiplex PCR; TCRdb keeps in-frame clones, though not all of them. The top ten clones hold 0.95% to 1.5% of a sample with over a million clones, 96% of them seen once. The sample was naive CD4+ T cells sorted from blood. The subset: CD45RA+ positively selected. All receptors come from a man in his thirties or forties in good health.

Only one count was recorded for this clone. The gene calls are TRBV19 and TRBJ2-2; D is uncertain. CDR3 size: 15 residues. Looked up from germline, CDR1 is LNHDA and CDR2 is SQIVND (reference sequence). The V end was cut by 5 bases, the J end by 4 bases, with 14 bases between. The CDR3 DNA follows: TGTGCCAGTAGTCCACGTCATGGTTCCACCGGGGAGCTGTTTTTT. Its translation: CASSPRHGSTGELFF.

V usage is TRBV18 and J usage is TRBJ2-7, with TRBD2 as a possible D gene (5 bases). Per germline, CDR1 KGHSH and CDR2 LQKENI. Trimming removed 1 base at V and 3 bases at J, with 16 bases between. The CDR3 has 16 residues. This CDR3 is CASSPLGPGEGYEQYF. The CDR3 nucleotides read TGTGCCAGCTCACCACTTGGGCCTGGAGAGGGCTACGAGCAGTACTTC.

The V and J genes are TRBV29-1 and TRBJ2-3; the match to TRBD2 covers 8 bases. The CDR3 is made up of 14 amino acids. Trimming removed 1 base from V and 3 bases from J; junction bases left unmatched: 3. Germline V gives CDR1 SQVTM, CDR2 ANQGSEA. This chain's CDR3 is CSVEARLATDTQYF. As DNA, the CDR3 is TGCAGCGTTGAAGCGCGACTAGCGACAGATACGCAGTATTTT.

This chain joins TRBV25-1 and TRBJ1-1; 8 bases line up with TRBD1. This CDR3 spans 17 amino acids. Germline V gene sequence: CDR1 MGHDK, CDR2 SYGVNS. The ends lost 6 bases at V and 4 bases at J; junction bases unmatched: 16. The CDR3 region has the DNA TGTGCCAGCAGGGACAGGGCTCAGAAAACATTTGGCACTGAAGCTTTCTTT. It specifies CASRDRAQKTFGTEAFF.

The chain joins TRBV19 to TRBJ2-3; D may be TRBD2 (5 bases). The CDR3 is 18 residues long. V gave up 0 bases and J gave up 1 base, with 17 bases separating them. Germline V gene sequence: CDR1 LNHDA, CDR2 SQIVND (reference sequence). CDR3 nucleotides: TGTGCCAGTAGTATAGATGCTCTTCCGGGAAGGGGCACAGATACGCAGTATTTT. It translates to CASSIDALPGRGTDTQYF.

This rearrangement joins TRBV7-2 to TRBJ2-7, with 10 nucleotides matching TRBD1. From germline, CDR1 is SGHTA and CDR2 FQGNSA. The CDR3 length is 15 residues. Unmatched junction bases numbered 9, after V lost 5 bases and J lost 5 bases. The CDR3 sequence: CASSAAGQGKNEQYF. DNA of the CDR3: TGTGCCAGCAGCGCAGCGGGACAGGGGAAAAACGAGCAGTACTTC.

The chain joins TRBV7-8 to TRBJ2-7; TRBD1 aligns across 8 bases. V lost 5 bases, J lost 0 bases, and 9 bases stayed unmatched. Germline V gene sequence: CDR1 SGHVS, CDR2 FQNEAQ. The CDR3 loop spans 16 amino acids. The CDR3 sequence is CASSPSRQGASYEQYF. The CDR3 DNA reads TGTGCCAGCAGCCCGTCGCGGCAGGGGGCCTCCTACGAGCAGTACTTC.

This clone has just one count. The sample carries other DNA sequences with the same CDR3. The genes are TRBV18 and TRBJ2-7, with 7 bases that match TRBD2. V trimming: 3 bases; J trimming: 5 bases; junction bases outside the gene matches: 7. The CDR3 spans 14 residues. Germline CDR1 reads KGHSH; CDR2 reads LQKENI. The CDR3 loop is CASSPVGRAHEQYF. The CDR3 DNA reads as TGTGCCAGCTCACCCGTTGGGAGGGCCCACGAGCAGTACTTC.

V gene TRBV28 combines with J gene TRBJ2-7; 8 bases are shared with TRBD1. The V gene's germline CDR1 is MDHEN and CDR2 SYDVKM. The V and J ends lost 1 base and 9 bases, in that order; junction bases with no gene match: 8. The CDR3 length is 14 residues. This CDR3 reads CASSLYPGQGGQYF. In DNA, the CDR3 is TGTGCCAGCAGTTTATACCCCGGACAGGGAGGGCAGTACTTC.

A single count supports this clone. The chain is built from TRBV4-2 and TRBJ2-7; 9 bases are a match to TRBD1. The CDR3 contains 15 residues. Per the germline V gene, CDR1 is LGHNA and CDR2 is YNFKEQ. V trimming: 0 bases; J trimming: 5 bases; junction bases outside the gene matches: 5. CDR3 sequence (DNA): TGTGCCAGCAGCCAAGAAGGGGACAGGGTCCACGAGCAGTACTTC. Translated: CASSQEGDRVHEQYF.

The chain combines TRBV5-6 with TRBJ1-2; weak D call: TRBD1 (5 bases). The V gene's germline CDR1 is SGHDT and CDR2 YYEEEE. V lost 4 bases and J lost 1, with 11 bases in between. The length of the CDR3 is 14 residues. DNA of the CDR3: TGTGCCAGCAGCCCGCGACAGCATAACTATGGCTACACCTTC. It translates to CASSPRQHNYGYTF.

The chain employs TRBV19 and TRBJ2-1, with 7 nucleotides matching TRBD1. V lost 1 base and J lost 4; bases outside the gene matches: 4. The CDR3 spans 15 residues. Germline CDR1 reads LNHDA; CDR2 reads SQIVND (reference sequence). CDR3 amino acids: CASSIAGGGYNEQFF. The CDR3, as DNA: TGTGCCAGTAGTATAGCAGGGGGTGGGTACAATGAGCAGTTCTTC.

The chain uses TRBV2 and TRBJ2-3; D may be TRBD1 (5 bases). From germline, CDR1 is SNHLY and CDR2 FYNNEI. CDR3 size: 10 residues. Trimming removed 8 bases from V and 11 bases from J, with 11 bases in between. CDR3 sequence reads: CASEQGRQYF. CDR3 nucleotide sequence: TGTGCCAGCGAGCAGGGAAGGCAGTATTTT.

CDR3 bases: TGTGCCAGCAGCTTAGCGGGCTCGGGGGGGCAGTACTTC. Amino acids: CASSLAGSGGQYF. The chain joins TRBV5-6 to TRBJ2-7, with TRBD2 matching over 7 bases. Looked up from germline, CDR1 is SGHDT and CDR2 is YYEEEE. The CDR3 runs to 13 residues. Trimming removed 2 bases from V and 9 bases from J; junction bases left unmatched: 8.

This chain joins TRBV9 and TRBJ2-2; TRBD1 matches at 7 bases. The trim removed 3 bases at V and 1 base at J, leaving 6 bases unmatched. The CDR3 sequence is 16 residues long. Germline values: CDR1 SGDLS, CDR2 YYNGEE. CDR3 sequence reads: CASSGAGGENTGELFF. Written as DNA, the CDR3 is TGTGCCAGCAGCGGTGCAGGGGGTGAGAACACCGGGGAGCTGTTTTTT.

The chain couples TRBV28 to TRBJ2-2, with no clear D. Germline V gene sequence: CDR1 MDHEN, CDR2 SYDVKM. The CDR3 length is 13 residues. Trimming removed 6 bases from V and 6 bases from J, with 11 bases in between. This CDR3 is CASRPATAGELFF. The CDR3 DNA is TGTGCCAGCAGACCAGCGACTGCCGGGGAGCTGTTTTTT.

The CDR3: CATSRVFGQSGNTIYF. The CDR3 DNA reads TGTGCCACCAGCAGGGTATTCGGACAATCTGGAAACACCATATATTTT. This chain connects TRBV15 to TRBJ1-3; D might be TRBD1 (5 bases). Germline values: CDR1 LNHNV, CDR2 YYDKDF (reference sequence). This CDR3 is 16 amino acids long. V lost 3 bases and J lost 1, with 13 bases in between.

In regard to this clone: Different DNA sequences within this sample yield the same CDR3. The chain uses TRBV30 and TRBJ2-7; 8 nucleotides match TRBD1. Unmatched junction bases numbered 5, after V lost 1 base and J lost 3 bases. The CDR3 contains 14 residues. Germline CDR1 GTSNPN, CDR2 SVGIG (reference sequence). The CDR3 loop is CAWSAGTGSYEQYF. CDR3 coding DNA: TGTGCCTGGAGTGCCGGGACAGGAAGCTACGAGCAGTACTTC.

This clone occurred once. For the CDR3, the DNA is TGCGCCAGCAGTCCCCGGGGGGGAGCCGCCTACAATGAGCAGTTCTTC. Amino acids: CASSPRGGAAYNEQFF. The chain employs TRBV10-1 and TRBJ2-1; 8 bases match TRBD2. Germline V lookup: CDR1 WNHNN, CDR2 SYGVQD (reference sequence). The trim removed 5 bases at V and 2 bases at J, leaving 8 bases unmatched. This CDR3 has 16 amino acids.

V and J are TRBV28 and TRBJ2-1; TRBD1 is a possible D gene (6 bases). V dropped 2 bases and J dropped 8 bases, with 22 bases sitting between them. The CDR3 loop spans 17 amino acids. Germline CDR1 MDHEN, CDR2 SYDVKM. In DNA, the CDR3 is TGTGCCAGCAGTTTAGGGACCGGGACACTTAGGGTGGATGAGCAGTTCTTC. This encodes CASSLGTGTLRVDEQFF.

The rearrangement joins TRBV28 to TRBJ2-1; 7 bases line up with TRBD2. V trimming: 5 bases; J trimming: 3 bases; junction bases outside the gene matches: 10. The length of the CDR3 is 16 residues. The germline V gene encodes CDR1 MDHEN and CDR2 SYDVKM. CDR3 in amino acids: CASSATASGDYNEQFF. CDR3 bases: TGTGCCAGCAGTGCGACGGCAAGCGGGGACTACAATGAGCAGTTCTTC. Complete variable domain (other parts from reference TRBV28 and TRBJ2-1): DVKVTQSSRYLVKRTGEKVFLECVQDMDHENMFWYRQDPGLGLRLIYFSYDVKMKEKGDIPEGYSVSREKKERFSLILESASTNQTSMYLCASSATASGDYNEQFFGPGTRLTVL.

The chain carries TRBV9 and TRBJ1-4; 8 nucleotides match TRBD1. The CDR3 consists of 15 residues. After removal of 3 bases from V and 5 bases from J, the junction contained 6 bases not matched to a gene. Germline CDR1 is SGDLS and CDR2 is YYNGEE. The DNA for the CDR3 is TGTGCCAGCAGCGCCCAGACAGGGGCGAATGAAAAACTGTTTTTT. This translates into CASSAQTGANEKLFF.

The V call is TRBV29-1, the J call TRBJ2-6; no clear D. CDR3 length: 14 residues. Per the germline V gene, CDR1 is SQVTM and CDR2 is ANQGSEA. Between the trimmed V and J ends, which lost 4 bases and 0 bases, there was a span of 7 bases. CDR3 region: CSVAEASGANVLTF. The CDR3 coding sequence is TGCAGCGTTGCTGAGGCCTCTGGGGCCAACGTCCTGACTTTC.

The chain has TRBV25-1 and TRBJ2-1, with a weak D call TRBD2 (5 bases). Per the germline V gene, CDR1 is MGHDK and CDR2 is SYGVNS. This CDR3 comprises 16 residues. Trimming cost V 7 bases and J 3 bases, with 19 bases left between them. The CDR3 DNA is TGTGCCAGCACCGGAGGTATTCCCCCCCTCTACAATGAGCAGTTCTTC. This translates into CASTGGIPPLYNEQFF. Based on the CDR3 plus reference TRBV25-1 and TRBJ2-1, the full variable domain is EADIYQTPRYLVIGTGKKITLECSQTMGHDKMYWYQQDPGMELHLIHYSYGVNSTEKGDLSSESTVSRIRTEHFPLTLESARPSHTSQYLCASTGGIPPLYNEQFFGPGTRLTVL.

The V and J genes are TRBV6-1 and TRBJ2-2, with 9 bases fitting TRBD2. Germline lookup yields CDR1 MNHNS and CDR2 SASEGT. The CDR3 sequence is 19 residues long. Trimming took 2 bases from V and 1 from J; bases not matched to a gene: 11. CDR3 region: CASSEMALAGNKNTGELFF. The CDR3 DNA follows: TGTGCCAGCAGTGAAATGGCTCTAGCGGGAAATAAGAACACCGGGGAGCTGTTTTTT.